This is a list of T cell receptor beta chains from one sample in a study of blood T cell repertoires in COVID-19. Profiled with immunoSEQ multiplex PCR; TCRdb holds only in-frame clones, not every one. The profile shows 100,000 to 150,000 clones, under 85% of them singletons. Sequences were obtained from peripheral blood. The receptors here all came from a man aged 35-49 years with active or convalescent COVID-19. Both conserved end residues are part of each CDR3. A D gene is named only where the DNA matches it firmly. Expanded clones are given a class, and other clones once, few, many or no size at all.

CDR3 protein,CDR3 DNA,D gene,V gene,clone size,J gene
CATSRQTGLGNEQFF,TGTGCCACCAGCAGGCAGACAGGGCTGGGGAATGAGCAGTTCTTC,TRBD1,TRBV15,.,TRBJ2-1
CASSQAQGPPTDTQYF,TGCGCCAGCAGCCAAGCACAGGGTCCCCCCACAGATACGCAGTATTTT,.,TRBV4-3,.,TRBJ2-3
CASSERGGVGDTQYF,TGTGCCAGCAGTGAAAGGGGCGGGGTAGGAGATACGCAGTATTTT,.,TRBV2,.,TRBJ2-3
CASSSAGGPADTQYF,TGTGCCAGCAGCTCAGCGGGGGGGCCGGCAGATACGCAGTATTTT,TRBD2,TRBV7-2,.,TRBJ2-3
CASSSRDSNYGYTF,TGTGCCAGCAGCTCCCGGGACAGTAACTATGGCTACACCTTC,TRBD1,TRBV5-6,once,TRBJ1-2
CASSLRGRGAVGGEAFF,TGTGCCAGCAGTTTACGTGGAAGGGGCGCCGTCGGTGGGGAAGCTTTCTTT,.,TRBV27,few,TRBJ1-1
CASSLSSGGYNEQFF,TGTGCCAGCAGCTTATCATCCGGGGGGTACAATGAGCAGTTCTTC,TRBD2,TRBV7-2,.,TRBJ2-1
CASSLGEASRLTGELFF,TGTGCCAGCAGCTTAGGGGAGGCTAGCCGCCTCACCGGGGAGCTGTTTTTT,.,TRBV7-2,.,TRBJ2-2
CASSVKTGGALGTGELFF,TGTGCCAGCAGCGTAAAAACAGGGGGCGCGTTGGGCACCGGGGAGCTGTTTTTT,TRBD1,TRBV9,.,TRBJ2-2
CASSLYYGQETQYF,TGTGCCAGCAGCTTATATTACGGTCAAGAGACCCAGTACTTC,.,TRBV7-2,.,TRBJ2-5
CASSLLEVNEKLFF,TGTGCCAGCAGCCTTCTCGAGGTTAATGAAAAACTGTTTTTT,.,TRBV7-9,.,TRBJ1-4
CASTKGEFDEQYF,TGTGCCAGCACCAAGGGGGAATTCGACGAGCAGTACTTC,.,TRBV11-2,.,TRBJ2-7
CASSKHTAAPRCRSREQYF,TGTGCCAGCAGCAAACACACAGCTGCGCCCCGATGCCGGTCTCGGGAGCAGTACTTC,.,TRBV21-1,.,TRBJ2-7
CASSYGQRGVTDTQYF,TGTGCCAGCAGTTACGGCCAGCGGGGGGTAACAGATACGCAGTATTTT,TRBD2,TRBV6-5,.,TRBJ2-3
CASSQSSGGQFGKNIQYF,TGTGCCAGCAGCCAGAGCTCGGGGGGGCAGTTCGGCAAAAACATTCAGTACTTC,TRBD2,TRBV4-2,once,TRBJ2-4
CASSMGDREYGYTF,TGTGCCAGTAGTATGGGGGACAGGGAGTATGGCTACACCTTC,TRBD1,TRBV19,.,TRBJ1-2
CASSLELAGGYNEQFF,TGCGCCAGCAGCTTGGAACTAGCGGGGGGGTACAATGAGCAGTTCTTC,TRBD2,TRBV5-1,.,TRBJ2-1
CAWTRTGLTYEQYF,TGTGCCTGGACTCGGACAGGGCTAACCTACGAGCAGTACTTC,TRBD1,TRBV30,.,TRBJ2-7
CASSPMTGSVETQYF,TGTGCCAGCAGCCCCATGACAGGGAGCGTAGAGACCCAGTACTTC,TRBD1,TRBV7-6,.,TRBJ2-5
CASSPLGQNYEQYF,TGTGCCAGCTCACCACTGGGACAGAACTACGAGCAGTACTTC,TRBD1,TRBV18,.,TRBJ2-7
CASFRTSSYEQYF,TGTGCCAGCTTCAGGACATCTTCCTACGAGCAGTACTTC,.,TRBV5-5,.,TRBJ2-7
CASSLRRFSEQYF,TGTGCCAGCAGCCTAAGGAGGTTCTCCGAGCAGTACTTC,.,TRBV5-8,.,TRBJ2-7
CASSSQGTGGYTF,TGTGCCAGCAGCTCCCAGGGGACAGGTGGCTACACCTTC,TRBD1,TRBV28,.,TRBJ1-2
CASNGNSNQPQHF,TGTGCCAGTAACGGGAATAGCAATCAGCCCCAGCATTTT,.,TRBV19,.,TRBJ1-5
CASSLAAGNYGYTF,TGTGCCAGCAGCTTAGCTGCCGGGAACTATGGCTACACCTTC,.,TRBV7-2,once,TRBJ1-2
CASASDHGQRTGELFF,TGTGCCAGCGCCTCAGACCATGGACAGCGCACCGGGGAGCTGTTTTTT,.,TRBV2,.,TRBJ2-2
CAWSRGTANGYTF,TGTGCCTGGAGTCGAGGGACTGCCAATGGCTACACCTTC,.,TRBV30,.,TRBJ1-2
CASSEGRGVRIQETQYF,TGTGCCAGCAGTGAAGGGCGGGGGGTGCGGATCCAAGAGACCCAGTACTTC,TRBD2,TRBV6-1,.,TRBJ2-5
CASSLTGAGANVLTF,TGTGCCAGCAGCCTGACAGGGGCTGGGGCCAACGTCCTGACTTTC,TRBD1,TRBV3-1/TRBV3-2,.,TRBJ2-6
CASSLTAGEGTEAFF,TGTGCCAGCAGCTTAACGGCAGGTGAGGGCACTGAAGCTTTCTTT,.,TRBV7-3,once,TRBJ1-1
CASSRTDRGETIYF,TGTGCCAGCAGCCGAACCGACAGGGGAGAGACCATATATTTT,TRBD1,TRBV6-5,.,TRBJ1-3
CASSLAGTGWTGANVLTF,TGTGCCAGCAGCTTAGCGGGGACAGGGTGGACTGGGGCCAACGTCCTGACTTTC,TRBD1,TRBV7-2,once,TRBJ2-6
CASSPRTSGGNNEQFF,TGTGCCAGCAGCCCCAGGACTAGCGGGGGTAACAATGAGCAGTTCTTC,TRBD2,TRBV3-1/TRBV3-2,once,TRBJ2-1
CASSLDGVLNQPQHF,TGCGCCAGCAGCTTGGATGGAGTCCTTAATCAGCCCCAGCATTTT,.,TRBV5-1,once,TRBJ1-5
CASSYGGISGANVLTF,TGTGCCAGCAGTTACGGAGGGATCTCTGGGGCCAACGTCCTGACTTTC,.,TRBV6-2/TRBV6-3,.,TRBJ2-6
CASSIAVGQGIRGNQPQHF,TGTGCCAGTAGTATAGCAGTGGGGCAGGGGATACGAGGCAATCAGCCCCAGCATTTT,.,TRBV19,few,TRBJ1-5
CASSLGIRGGQSDTQYF,TGTGCCAGCAGCTTGGGGATCCGGGGGGGTCAATCAGATACGCAGTATTTT,TRBD2,TRBV7-2,.,TRBJ2-3
CASRRDSSGANVLTF,TGTGCCAGCAGGAGGGACAGCTCTGGGGCCAACGTCCTGACTTTC,TRBD1,TRBV28,.,TRBJ2-6
CASSQDKTSGGALAKNIQYF,TGCGCCAGCAGCCAAGATAAGACTAGCGGGGGGGCCCTAGCCAAAAACATTCAGTACTTC,TRBD2,TRBV4-1,.,TRBJ2-4
CASIDRGGGYTF,TGTGCCAGTATCGACAGGGGGGGAGGCTACACCTTC,TRBD1,TRBV19,.,TRBJ1-2
CAISLTSPSYNEQFF,TGTGCCATCAGCCTCACTAGCCCCAGCTACAATGAGCAGTTCTTC,.,TRBV10-3,.,TRBJ2-1
CASSAIFRGQGPPIFYNEQFF,TGTGCCAGCAGCGCAATATTTAGGGGACAGGGGCCCCCCATCTTCTACAATGAGCAGTTCTTC,TRBD1,TRBV9,once,TRBJ2-1
CASSIRGNYGYTF,TGTGCCAGTAGTATAAGGGGGAACTATGGCTACACCTTC,.,TRBV19,.,TRBJ1-2
CASSLGTSGALYNEQFF,TGTGCCAGCAGCTTAGGGACTAGCGGGGCCCTATACAATGAGCAGTTCTTC,TRBD2,TRBV7-9,.,TRBJ2-1
CSVSTGTSGGTDTQYF,TGCAGCGTCTCAACCGGGACTAGCGGGGGCACAGATACGCAGTATTTT,TRBD2,TRBV29-1,.,TRBJ2-3
CASSLQGAWDTQYF,TGTGCCAGCAGTTTACAGGGGGCTTGGGATACGCAGTATTTT,TRBD1,TRBV27,.,TRBJ2-3
CASSIPAVAYGYTF,TGTGCCAGTAGTATTCCGGCGGTAGCTTATGGCTACACCTTC,.,TRBV19,few,TRBJ1-2
CASSYSTGQGNSPLHF,TGTGCCAGCAGTTACTCTACAGGACAGGGAAATTCACCCCTCCACTTT,TRBD1,TRBV6-5,.,TRBJ1-6
CASSKWEAPETQYF,TGTGCCAGCAGCAAATGGGAGGCCCCAGAGACCCAGTACTTC,.,TRBV21-1,once,TRBJ2-5
CAISGTGGEGEQYF,TGTGCCATCAGCGGGACAGGGGGCGAAGGCGAGCAGTACTTC,TRBD1,TRBV10-3,.,TRBJ2-7
CASSWDLAGVSYEQYF,TGCGCCAGCAGTTGGGATCTAGCGGGGGTTTCCTACGAGCAGTACTTC,TRBD2,TRBV5-1,.,TRBJ2-7
CASSQDPGGHRSYNSPLHF,TGTGCCAGCAGCCAAGATCCAGGGGGCCACCGCTCCTATAATTCACCCCTCCACTTT,TRBD1,TRBV3-1/TRBV3-2,.,TRBJ1-6
CARYTGQPSGNTIYF,TGTGCCAGATATACGGGACAGCCCTCTGGAAACACCATATATTTT,TRBD1,TRBV6-4,.,TRBJ1-3
CASSYSRDMNTEAFF,TGTGCCAGCAGTTACTCGAGGGATATGAACACTGAAGCTTTCTTT,.,TRBV6-5,.,TRBJ1-1
CASSSGLGLGRNEQFF,TGCGCCAGCAGCTCCGGATTGGGGTTGGGGAGAAATGAGCAGTTCTTC,.,TRBV5-1,.,TRBJ2-1
CASSAGQGAVQPQHF,TGTGCCAGTAGTGCGGGACAGGGGGCTGTTCAGCCCCAGCATTTT,TRBD1,TRBV19,few,TRBJ1-5
CASRETGKNTEAFF,TGTGCCAGCAGGGAGACGGGGAAGAACACTGAAGCTTTCTTT,.,TRBV6-5,.,TRBJ1-1
CASSQGQVRQPQHF,TGTGCCAGCAGCCAAGGTCAGGTTAGACAGCCCCAGCATTTT,.,TRBV3-1/TRBV3-2,.,TRBJ1-5
CASSAGGRRTDTQYF,TGTGCCAGCAGCGCCGGGGGGCGCCGCACAGATACGCAGTATTTT,.,TRBV7-2,.,TRBJ2-3
CASSVRSPGGGETQYF,TGTGCCAGCAGCGTTAGATCTCCAGGAGGAGGAGAGACCCAGTACTTC,.,TRBV3-1/TRBV3-2,.,TRBJ2-5